The following is a T cell receptor (beta chain) sequence with its context. CDR1 and CDR2 from the germline V gene are GTSNPN and SVGIG (reference sequence). Trimming took off 4 bases at V and 3 bases at J, with 7 bases between the two ends. This CDR3 comprises 13 residues. This entry is derived from a study of blood T cell repertoires in COVID-19. Measured with immunoSEQ multiplex PCR; TCRdb has only the in-frame clones, and not every one. The repertoire holds hundreds of thousands of clones, with 70% to 85% as singletons. The material sequenced was peripheral blood. The TCR comes from a man older than 75 with acute or convalescent COVID-19. The chain uses TRBV30 and TRBJ1-6; possibly TRBD1 for D (5 bases). The CDR3: CAWTGNYNSPLHF. CDR3 DNA sequence: TGTGCCTGGACAGGGAACTATAATTCACCCCTCCACTTT.